Sequencing of this T cell receptor beta chain was carried out in a study of T cell repertoires in cytomegalovirus infection. Study-level information: Matching HLA type, along with CMV infection, was indicated by public TCR beta signatures.

General observations from the study: Cumulated frequencies of public TCR beta families served to identify carriers of CMV plus the relevant HLA. The ex vivo response showed dominance by HLA-C-restricted CMV-specific TCR beta clonotypes.

In its sample, this clonotype was seen many times. Its antigen is undetermined. TCRdb re-called the reads through MiXCR, storing one row per CDR3 protein. The sample has some 150,000 distinct CDR3 sequences, about 6.5% seen once. Sequencing was done on a sample of PBMCs. The TCR was taken from a human donor in good health (CMV status not recorded). Some clones in this sample may be carry-over from other donors' samples.

DNA for the CDR3: TGCGCCAGCAGCCACCCCAGGGTCAATGAGCAGTTCTTC. Translated: CASSHPRVNEQFF. The V call is TRBV4-1, the J call TRBJ2-1; D may be TRBD1 (5 bases). This CDR3 has 13 amino acids. CDR1 is MGHRA and CDR2 is YSYEKL in the germline V gene. Trimming removed 3 bases at V and 6 bases at J, with 9 bases between.